One sample yielded the 25 T cell receptor beta chains listed below, sequenced in a study of patients and donors after allogeneic stem cell transplantation. TCRdb re-analysed the RT-PCR reads in MiXCR, keeping a single row per CDR3 protein. This sample has under 95,000 distinct CDR3 sequences, with 4.5% to 5% found just once. The sequenced sample was blood, either unsorted or a sorted T cell fraction (not recorded which). The receptors were sampled from a human donor who was either an allogeneic HSCT recipient or a stem cell or donor lymphocyte infusion donor (not recorded which). It is not recorded whose cells these are; they may come from a transplant donor.

This clonotype was seen ten or more times. The V and J genes are TRBV18 and TRBJ1-5; D not resolved. Germline V gives CDR1 KGHSH, CDR2 LQKENI. V was pared by 3 bases and J by 5 bases, with 14 bases between. CDR3 length equals 15 residues. CDR3 sequence reads: CASSPHPDTDQPQHF. CDR3 in DNA: TGTGCCAGCTCACCCCACCCTGACACAGATCAGCCCCAGCATTTT.

This clonotype was picked up many times. The chain joins TRBV4-1 to TRBJ1-5, with D tentatively TRBD1 (5 bases). V lost 1 base and J lost 4, with 14 bases in between. CDR1 MGHRA and CDR2 YSYEKL come from the germline V gene. The CDR3 extends over 16 amino acids. The CDR3 DNA reads TGCGCCAGCAGCCAAGTGTTTGGTGGGGGAAATCAGCCCCAGCATTTT. Protein: CASSQVFGGGNQPQHF.

The sample holds many counts of this clonotype. The J gene is TRBJ1-6, the V gene TRBV20-1; D not resolved. The V gene lost 5 bases and the J gene lost 9 bases, with 20 bases spanning the gap. The V gene's germline CDR1 is DFQATT and CDR2 SNEGSKA (reference sequence). This CDR3 region has 15 residues. This chain's CDR3 is CSAPRTSGVGSPLHF. In DNA form, the CDR3 reads TGCAGTGCTCCCCGGACCTCCGGAGTGGGTTCACCCCTCCACTTT.

This clonotype was counted ten times or more. V usage is TRBV29-1 and J usage is TRBJ2-1, with 7 nucleotides matching TRBD1. The CDR3 contains 11 residues. Losses at the gene ends were 7 bases for V and 10 bases for J; bases not matched to a gene: 7. The germline V gene encodes CDR1 SQVTM and CDR2 ANQGSEA. The CDR3 loop is CSGDRAREQFF. The CDR3, as DNA: TGCAGCGGAGACAGGGCCCGGGAGCAGTTCTTC.

V gene TRBV4-2 combines with J gene TRBJ2-5, with 7 bases lining up with TRBD1. The V gene's germline CDR1 is LGHNA and CDR2 YNFKEQ. The CDR3 loop spans 13 amino acids. Trimming removed 6 bases from V and 4 bases from J; junction bases left unmatched: 5. CDR3 residues: CASRGGAGETQYF. The CDR3 DNA sequence: TGTGCCAGCAGAGGGGGCGCAGGAGAGACCCAGTACTTC.

This clonotype was observed many times. This rearrangement joins TRBV10-3 to TRBJ2-3; 9 bases fit TRBD2. Unmatched junction bases numbered 12, after V lost 3 bases and J lost 2 bases. The CDR3 is made up of 18 amino acids. Germline CDR1 ENHRY, CDR2 SYGVKD. The CDR3 region is CAISDSAGGIANTDTQYF. In DNA form, the CDR3 reads TGTGCCATCAGTGATTCTGCGGGGGGGATCGCAAACACAGATACGCAGTATTTT.

V usage is TRBV20-1 and J usage is TRBJ2-5; TRBD2 agrees at 7 bases. Germline lookup yields CDR1 DFQATT and CDR2 SNEGSKA (reference sequence). This CDR3 is 14 amino acids long. With V trimmed by 3 bases and J by 4 bases, 8 bases remained unmatched. The CDR3 is CSASYPGRGETQYF. CDR3 nucleotides: TGCAGTGCTAGTTATCCAGGGAGGGGAGAGACCCAGTACTTC.

This clonotype appeared many times. The chain uses TRBV5-1 and TRBJ2-3, with TRBD2 as a possible D gene (6 bases). The CDR3 length is 13 residues. Germline V gives CDR1 SGHRS, CDR2 YFSETQ. V lost 1 base and J 6 bases, leaving 9 bases between the germline ends. CDR3 in amino acids: CASSLRERDTQYF. DNA for the CDR3: TGCGCCAGCAGCTTGCGGGAGCGGGATACGCAGTATTTT.

This clonotype came up many times. The DNA for the CDR3 is TGTGCCACGACAACAAGCTATGGCTACACCTTC. Its translation: CATTTSYGYTF. V and J are TRBV10-3 and TRBJ1-2; no reliable D call. CDR1 is ENHRY and CDR2 is SYGVKD in the germline V gene. The CDR3 spans 11 residues. Trimming pared 10 bases from V and 4 bases from J, leaving 10 bases between.

The sample holds many counts of this clonotype. The rearrangement joins TRBV18 to TRBJ1-1; D not certain. With 6 bases removed from V and 1 base from J, the gap between germline ends came to 9 bases. Germline lookup yields CDR1 KGHSH and CDR2 LQKENI. This CDR3 has 13 amino acids. In DNA form, the CDR3 reads TGTGCCAGCTCCTCTGAGGGGAACACTGAAGCTTTCTTT. Its translation: CASSSEGNTEAFF.

This clonotype has ten or more counts. The chain is built from TRBV2 and TRBJ2-6; TRBD2 matches at 8 bases. Germline trimming cut 7 bases from V and 4 bases from J; bases unmatched to any gene: 3. Germline V CDR1 and CDR2: SNHLY, FYNNEI. The CDR3 has 14 residues. The CDR3 DNA reads TGTGCCAGCACCCGACTAGCGGGGGCCAACGTCCTGACTTTC. Translation: CASTRLAGANVLTF. Using reference TRBV2 and TRBJ2-6 for the parts outside the CDR3, the full variable domain is EPEVTQTPSHQVTQMGQEVILRCVPISNHLYFYWYRQILGQKVEFLVSFYNNEISEKSEIFDDQFSVERPDGSNFTLKIRSTKLEDSAMYFCASTRLAGANVLTFGAGSRLTVL.

This clonotype has a count of ten or more. The chain employs TRBV7-9 and TRBJ2-7; TRBD2 aligns across 11 bases. Germline trimming cut 1 base from V and 3 bases from J; bases unmatched to any gene: 2. The CDR3 extends over 15 amino acids. CDR1 is SEHNR and CDR2 is FQNEAQ in the germline V gene (reference sequence). CDR3 nucleotide sequence: TGTGCCAGCAGCTTAGGCGGGACTAGCGGCTACGAGCAGTACTTC. Translated: CASSLGGTSGYEQYF.

At least ten counts were recorded for this clonotype. This chain connects TRBV28 to TRBJ2-5; D remains unclear. CDR3 length: 10 residues. CDR1 MDHEN and CDR2 SYDVKM come from the germline V gene. V lost 8 bases and J 4 bases, leaving 5 bases between the germline ends. As DNA, the CDR3 is TGTGCCAGCCGACGAGAGACCCAGTACTTC. This encodes CASRRETQYF.

A note on this clonotype: Since no conserved phenylalanine or tryptophan closes the CDR3, a read error is the likely cause. The genes are TRBV20-1 and TRBJ2-3; D possibly corresponds to TRBD2 (6 bases). Between the trimmed V and J ends, which lost 8 bases and 11 bases, there was a span of 17 bases. The CDR3 is made up of 11 amino acids. Germline V gene data show CDR1 as DFQATT and CDR2 as SNEGSKA (reference sequence). CDR3 sequence (DNA): TGCAGTCTTGGAGGGCGGAGGGGGCAGTATCTT. Protein sequence: CSLGGRRGQYL.

The rearrangement joins TRBV7-9 to TRBJ2-3, with a tentative D call TRBD1 (6 bases). V gave up 1 base and J gave up 2 bases, with 13 bases separating them. The CDR3 consists of 16 residues. Looked up from germline, CDR1 is SEHNR and CDR2 is FQNEAQ (reference sequence). The CDR3 DNA reads TGTGCCAGCAGCTTAGGAGACAGGTGGTACACAGATACGCAGTATTTT. Translation: CASSLGDRWYTDTQYF.

The sample holds a few counts of this clonotype. The chain is built from TRBV28 and TRBJ2-6, with 13 bases identical to TRBD2. CDR3 length equals 19 residues. Trimming removed 3 bases from V and 0 bases from J; junction bases left unmatched: 5. Germline CDR1 MDHEN, CDR2 SYDVKM. This CDR3 is CASSLGLAGLPSGANVLTF. The CDR3 region has the DNA TGTGCCAGCAGTTTGGGACTAGCGGGGCTACCCTCTGGGGCCAACGTCCTGACTTTC.

This clonotype was counted at least ten times. The chain combines TRBV10-3 with TRBJ1-1, with 9 positions matching TRBD1. This CDR3 is built from 12 residues. Germline CDR1 ENHRY, CDR2 SYGVKD. V gave up 8 bases and J gave up 5 bases; unmatched junction bases: 3. The CDR3 is CAIGDRETEAFF. Here the CDR3 DNA reads TGTGCCATCGGGGACAGGGAAACTGAAGCTTTCTTT.

This clonotype was counted many times. V is TRBV12-3 or TRBV12-4 and J is TRBJ2-5, with a weak D call TRBD2 (7 bases). V shed 3 bases and J shed 1 base, with 24 bases lying between them. CDR3 length: 19 amino acids. DNA of the CDR3: TGTGCCAGCAGTTTTGATATACGAATGGCGGGGGCCCCCCAAGAGACCCAGTACTTC. The encoded protein is CASSFDIRMAGAPQETQYF.

This clonotype was seen many times. The V call is TRBV10-3, the J call TRBJ2-5; no clear D. V lost 2 bases, J lost 2 bases, and 0 bases lay in between. Germline values: CDR1 ENHRY, CDR2 SYGVKD. The CDR3 runs to 11 residues. For the CDR3, the DNA is TGTGCCATCAGTGAGCAAGAGACCCAGTACTTC. Residues: CAISEQETQYF.

In this sample, this clonotype turned up many times. The V and J genes are TRBV6-1 and TRBJ1-4; TRBD1 is a possible D gene (6 bases). Germline assignment: CDR1 MNHNS and CDR2 SASEGT. This CDR3 comprises 15 residues. The V end was cut by 2 bases, the J end by 8 bases, with 15 bases between. Here the CDR3 reads CASSEIRGPREKLFF. Here the CDR3 DNA reads TGTGCCAGCAGTGAAATCCGGGGGCCGAGGGAAAAACTGTTTTTT.

This clonotype was detected ten times or more. The chain links TRBV7-3 to TRBJ2-4; TRBD2 might be the D (6 bases). The CDR3 is made up of 16 amino acids. V shed 4 bases and J shed 3 bases, with 16 bases lying between them. Germline CDR1 and CDR2: SGHTA and FQGTGA. The CDR3 DNA is TGTGCCAGCAGCTCTGGAGGGTACGGGCACAAAAACATTCAGTACTTC. It yields the protein CASSSGGYGHKNIQYF.

The chain carries TRBV10-3 and TRBJ2-1; 14 positions match TRBD2. J gave up 9 bases and V 5 bases, and 9 bases lay outside the gene matches. CDR3 size: 16 residues. Germline V gives CDR1 ENHRY, CDR2 SYGVKD. For the CDR3, the DNA is TGTGCCATCAGTTTTACGACTAGCGGGGGGGCGAGTGAGCAGTTCTTC. It specifies CAISFTTSGGASEQFF.

This clonotype was recorded many times. This chain joins TRBV12-3 or TRBV12-4 and TRBJ2-3; maybe TRBD1 (5 bases). This CDR3 is built from 15 residues. V lost 6 bases and J lost 4, with 17 bases in between. The CDR3 DNA is TGTGCCAGCAGGACGGAGTCAGGGTTCGCAGATACGCAGTATTTT. The encoded protein is CASRTESGFADTQYF.

This clonotype was seen at least ten times. This chain connects TRBV18 to TRBJ2-3; 11 bases match TRBD2. The V gene's germline CDR1 is KGHSH and CDR2 LQKENI. The junction had 3 bases not matched to a gene; V was cut back by 5 bases and J by 2 bases. This CDR3 is built from 15 residues. CDR3 nucleotide sequence: TGTGCCAGCTCAGCACTAGCGGGGGCCACAGATACGCAGTATTTT. It is translated as CASSALAGATDTQYF.

This clonotype was observed a few times. J is TRBJ2-1 and V is TRBV27; 10 bases map to TRBD1. J was trimmed by 9 bases and V by 5 bases; bases with no gene match: 13. Per the germline V gene, CDR1 is MNHEY and CDR2 is SMNVEV (reference sequence). This CDR3 has 16 amino acids. CDR3 amino acids: CASSPPRDRGRIEQFF. CDR3 DNA: TGTGCCAGCAGTCCCCCCCGGGACAGGGGACGGATTGAGCAGTTCTTC.